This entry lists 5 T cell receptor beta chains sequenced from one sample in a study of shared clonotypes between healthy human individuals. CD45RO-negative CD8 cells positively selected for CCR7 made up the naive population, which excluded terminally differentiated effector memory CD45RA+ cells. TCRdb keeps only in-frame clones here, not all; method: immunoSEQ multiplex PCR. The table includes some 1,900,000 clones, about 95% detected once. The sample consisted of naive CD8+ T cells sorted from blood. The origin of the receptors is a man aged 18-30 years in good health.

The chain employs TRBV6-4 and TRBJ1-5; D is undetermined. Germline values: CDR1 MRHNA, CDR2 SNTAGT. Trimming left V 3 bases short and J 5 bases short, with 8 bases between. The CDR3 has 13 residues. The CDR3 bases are TGTGCCAGCAGTGAGGAACCTTATCAGCCCCAGCATTTT. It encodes CASSEEPYQPQHF.

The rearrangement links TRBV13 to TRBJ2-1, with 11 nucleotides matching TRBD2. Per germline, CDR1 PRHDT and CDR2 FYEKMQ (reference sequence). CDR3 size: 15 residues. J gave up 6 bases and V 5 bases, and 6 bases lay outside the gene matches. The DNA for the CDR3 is TGTGCCAGCAGCCATCTAGCGGGAGGTCTCAATGAGCAGTTCTTC. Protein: CASSHLAGGLNEQFF.

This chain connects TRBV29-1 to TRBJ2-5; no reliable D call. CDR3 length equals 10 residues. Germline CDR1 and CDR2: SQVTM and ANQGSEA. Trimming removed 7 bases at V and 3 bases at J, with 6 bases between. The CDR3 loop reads CSGLKETQYF. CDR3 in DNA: TGCAGCGGACTGAAAGAGACCCAGTACTTC.

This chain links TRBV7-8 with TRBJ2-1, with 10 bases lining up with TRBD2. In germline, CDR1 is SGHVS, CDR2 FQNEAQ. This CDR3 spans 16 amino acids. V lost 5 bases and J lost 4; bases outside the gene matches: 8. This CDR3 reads CASSHPGTSAYNEQFF. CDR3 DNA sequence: TGTGCCAGCAGCCACCCCGGGACTAGCGCTTACAATGAGCAGTTCTTC.

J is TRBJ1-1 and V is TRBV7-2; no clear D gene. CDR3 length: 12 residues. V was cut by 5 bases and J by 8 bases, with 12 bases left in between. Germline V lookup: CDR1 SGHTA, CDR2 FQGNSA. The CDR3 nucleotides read TGTGCCAGCAGCCCTGTCTCGTGGGAAGCTTTCTTT. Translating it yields CASSPVSWEAFF.